This record covers a single T cell receptor (beta chain). Its antigen remains unidentified. A J-beta primer mix and a sample-barcoded 5' primer were used in a second PCR of about 7 to 12 cycles. Every cDNA molecule bore a tag from a template-switch adaptor containing 12 random nucleotides. In TCRdb, the 5' RACE reads were re-called with MiXCR into one record per CDR3 protein. The sample carries 540,000 or so distinct CDR3 sequences, 25% to 30% recorded once. These data are taken from a study of blood T cells in healthy people across ages. CDR3 length: 15 amino acids. Trimming took off 1 base at V and 2 bases at J, with 12 bases between the two ends. Per the germline V gene, CDR1 is SGHTA and CDR2 is FQGNSA. Study-wide results and limits: PBMCs left unsorted prevented a conclusive naive versus antigen-experienced comparison.

The sequenced sample consisted of blood. This chain connects TRBV7-2 to TRBJ2-7; no firm D call. This clonotype originated in a woman in her 70s in good health. The CDR3, as DNA: TGTGCCAGCAGCTTAGATAGCAGAGGAACCTACGAGCAGTACTTC. This translates into CASSLDSRGTYEQYF.